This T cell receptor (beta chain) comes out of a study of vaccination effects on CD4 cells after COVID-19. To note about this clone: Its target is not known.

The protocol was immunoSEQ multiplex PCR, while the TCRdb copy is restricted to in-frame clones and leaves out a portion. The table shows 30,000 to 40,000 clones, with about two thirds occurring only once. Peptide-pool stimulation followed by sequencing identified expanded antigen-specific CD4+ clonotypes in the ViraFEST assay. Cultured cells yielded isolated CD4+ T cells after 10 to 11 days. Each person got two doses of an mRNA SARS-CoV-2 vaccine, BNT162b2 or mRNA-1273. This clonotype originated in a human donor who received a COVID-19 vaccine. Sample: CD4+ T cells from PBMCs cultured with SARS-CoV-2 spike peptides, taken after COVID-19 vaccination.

Written as DNA, the CDR3 is TGTGCCAGCAGTAATGCAGGGGGGCGTTCGGATACGCAGTATTTT. This gives the protein CASSNAGGRSDTQYF. The rearrangement uses TRBV5-6 and TRBJ2-3; TRBD1 is a possible D gene (7 bases). V was cut by 5 bases and J by 6 bases, with 19 bases left in between. CDR1 and CDR2 (germline): SGHDT, YYEEEE. The CDR3 runs to 15 residues. Based on the CDR3 plus reference TRBV5-6 and TRBJ2-3, the full variable domain is DAGVTQSPTHLIKTRGQQVTLRCSPKSGHDTVSWYQQALGQGPQFIFQYYEEEERQRGNFPDRFSGHQFPNYSSELNVNALLLGDSALYLCASSNAGGRSDTQYFGPGTRLTVL.